This T cell receptor (beta chain) was found in a study of metastatic and nonmetastatic thyroid tumors. Study-level information: Comparison of repertoires was carried out across blood and tumor or nodule tissue from malignant and benign thyroid patients.

Under the authors' procedure: A distant-metastasis classifier for papillary thyroid cancer was built using CDR3 differences across clinicopathological groups. MiXCR re-clonotyped the PCR reads for TCRdb. The V and J calls come from TCRdb's annotation, not from the publication. The table lists some 28,000 clones, about 16% of them singletons. General study points: Benign nodules reportedly had significantly lower TCR beta diversity than malignant thyroid tumors in blood and tumor.

Every patient was untreated before thyroid surgery. This clone was seen repeatedly, ten times or more. Its antigen is undetermined. The TCR comes from a female donor with papillary thyroid cancer or a benign thyroid nodule (not recorded which). Some clones in this sample may be carry-over from other donors' samples. Sequencing was done on a sample of blood.

CDR3 sequence: CASSGTPIGETQYF. The CDR3 DNA reads as TGTGCCAGCTCCGGGACACCCATCGGGGAGACCCAGTACTTC. The rearrangement uses TRBV6-1 and TRBJ2-5, with D perhaps TRBD1 (6 bases). Trimming left V 8 bases short and J 5 bases short, with 18 bases between. This CDR3 region has 14 residues. The V gene's germline CDR1 is MNHNS and CDR2 SASEGT.